Listed below are T cell receptor beta chains from one sample, sequenced in a study of cytomegalovirus exposure and HLA in healthy donors. The method was immunoSEQ multiplex PCR; TCRdb's version includes in-frame clones alone and lacks a portion of them. Of more than 150,000 clones in the sample, around 86% were seen once. Material for sequencing was PBMCs. The source is a man between 40 and 49 years old in good health and CMV-seropositive. The CDR3 runs from the conserved cysteine through the conserved F or W. A D gene is named only where the DNA matches it firmly. Clone size is given for some rows only: seen once, a few or many times, or a class if the clone is expanded.

v_call: TRBV5-1; cdr3_length: 17; d_call: TRBD1; j_call: TRBJ2-3; clone_size: .; cdr3_aa: CASSLYPGQGAHNTQYF; cdr3_nt: TGCGCCAGCAGCTTGTACCCGGGACAGGGGGCGCATAATACGCAGTATTTT
v_call: TRBV27; cdr3_length: 13; d_call: .; j_call: TRBJ2-1; clone_size: once; cdr3_aa: CASSPDTPNEQFF; cdr3_nt: TGTGCCAGCAGTCCAGACACCCCCAATGAGCAGTTCTTC
v_call: TRBV28; cdr3_length: 16; d_call: TRBD1; j_call: TRBJ1-2; clone_size: .; cdr3_aa: CASSLGSGQAARGYTF; cdr3_nt: TGTGCCAGCAGTTTAGGGAGCGGACAGGCCGCAAGAGGCTACACCTTC
v_call: TRBV19; cdr3_length: 13; d_call: .; j_call: TRBJ2-3; clone_size: .; cdr3_aa: CASSPSSDDTQYF; cdr3_nt: TGTGCCAGTAGTCCCTCCTCAGATGATACGCAGTATTTT
v_call: TRBV7-9; cdr3_length: 14; d_call: TRBD1; j_call: TRBJ2-7; clone_size: .; cdr3_aa: CASSSGQARGEQYF; cdr3_nt: TGTGCCAGCAGCTCGGGACAGGCTAGGGGCGAGCAGTACTTC
v_call: TRBV5-8; cdr3_length: 16; d_call: .; j_call: TRBJ1-3; clone_size: .; cdr3_aa: CASSLDAGAAGNTIYF; cdr3_nt: TGTGCCAGCAGCTTGGACGCAGGGGCGGCTGGAAACACCATATATTTT
v_call: TRBV4-1; cdr3_length: 14; d_call: .; j_call: TRBJ1-1; clone_size: .; cdr3_aa: CASSQPSSGTEAFF; cdr3_nt: TGCGCCAGCAGCCAACCGTCGAGCGGCACCGAAGCTTTCTTT
v_call: TRBV27; cdr3_length: 11; d_call: .; j_call: TRBJ2-5; clone_size: .; cdr3_aa: CASSLQETQYF; cdr3_nt: TGTGCCAGCAGCCTCCAAGAGACCCAGTACTTC
v_call: TRBV30; cdr3_length: 16; d_call: TRBD2; j_call: TRBJ2-7; clone_size: .; cdr3_aa: CAWGGETVGVLYEQYF; cdr3_nt: TGTGCCTGGGGGGGGGAGACGGTCGGGGTCCTCTACGAGCAGTACTTC
v_call: TRBV9; cdr3_length: 14; d_call: .; j_call: TRBJ1-4; clone_size: .; cdr3_aa: CASSSEGVREKLFF; cdr3_nt: TGTGCCAGCAGCTCCGAGGGGGTTAGAGAAAAACTGTTTTTT